This T cell receptor (beta chain) derives from a study of blood T cell repertoires in COVID-19. Germline V lookup: CDR1 SEHNR, CDR2 FQNEAQ (reference sequence). There are 16 residues in the CDR3. Between the trimmed V and J ends, which lost 2 bases and 4 bases, there was a span of 14 bases. Using immunoSEQ multiplex PCR, the repertoire was profiled, and TCRdb retains in-frame clones only, with some absent. The sample includes about 260,000 clones, around 87% of them seen just once. V is TRBV7-9 and J is TRBJ2-2, with D possibly TRBD1 on 7 matching bases. The receptor comes from a woman between 40 and 55 years old who had recovered from COVID-19. What was sequenced was peripheral blood. The chain's CDR3 is CASSLTAGGSTGELFF. The CDR3 bases are TGTGCCAGCAGCTTAACCGCAGGGGGGTCCACCGGGGAGCTGTTTTTT.